A single sample is the source of the 27 T cell receptor beta chains below, sequenced in a study of blood T cell repertoires in COVID-19. Clones were read by immunoSEQ multiplex PCR, and TCRdb kept only the in-frame ones, dropping some. The table includes 99,000 or so clones, about four fifths detected once. Sequencing was carried out using peripheral blood. These receptor sequences come from an elderly woman with active or convalescent COVID-19.

This rearrangement joins TRBV19 to TRBJ2-1, with a weak D call TRBD1 (6 bases). Deletions cut 5 bases from V and 1 base from J, with 15 bases between. The CDR3 totals 16 residues. Germline assignment: CDR1 LNHDA and CDR2 SQIVND (reference sequence). The CDR3 DNA reads TGTGCCAGTAGTGACGGACAGACCCTTTCCTACAATGAGCAGTTCTTC. This translates into CASSDGQTLSYNEQFF. Supplemented by reference TRBV19 and TRBJ2-1, the full variable domain reads DGGITQSPKYLFRKEGQNVTLSCEQNLNHDAMYWYRQDPGQGLRLIYYSQIVNDFQKGDIAEGYSVSREKKESFPLTVTSAQKNPTAFYLCASSDGQTLSYNEQFFGPGTRLTVL.

V usage is TRBV28 and J usage is TRBJ1-5, with unresolved D. V lost 3 bases and J lost 6, with 6 bases in between. The CDR3 is 12 residues long. From germline, CDR1 is MDHEN and CDR2 SYDVKM. The CDR3 loop reads CASSFWAQPQHF. As DNA, the CDR3 is TGTGCCAGCAGTTTTTGGGCTCAGCCCCAGCATTTT.

A note on this clone: Germline and junction disagree at one end, which may indicate a read error. The CDR3 region has the DNA TGTGCCAGCAGCACCGGGACAGGGGCCCGTCGTTTC. It translates to CASSTGTGARRF. The V gene is TRBV5-5, the J gene TRBJ2-7; TRBD1 matches 10 bases. The CDR3 consists of 12 residues. From germline, CDR1 is SGHKS and CDR2 YYEKEE (reference sequence).

This chain joins TRBV19 and TRBJ1-6, with D perhaps TRBD1 (5 bases). The CDR3 contains 14 residues. V lost 2 bases to trimming and J lost 7 bases, with 9 bases between them. Per germline, CDR1 LNHDA and CDR2 SQIVND (reference sequence). The CDR3, as DNA: TGTGCCAGTAGTATATCAGGGTTGAATTCACCCCTCCACTTT. The encoded protein is CASSISGLNSPLHF.

This clone came up once. CDR3 residues: CASSPQGAPLNWMTTNEKLFF. In DNA, the CDR3 is TGTGCCAGCTCACCACAGGGGGCGCCCCTAAATTGGATGACAACTAATGAAAAACTGTTTTTT. The V call is TRBV18, the J call TRBJ1-4, with 7 positions matching TRBD1. Trimming took 1 base from V and 0 from J; bases not matched to a gene: 17. Germline values: CDR1 KGHSH, CDR2 LQKENI. This CDR3 is 21 amino acids long.

The chain uses TRBV12-5 and TRBJ1-5, with D possibly matching TRBD1 (5 bases). The ends were cut back, 3 bases at V and 4 bases at J, with 13 bases in the middle. CDR3 length: 15 residues. The germline V gene has CDR1 LGHNT and CDR2 FRNRAP. The CDR3 DNA reads as TGTGCTAGTGGTTTTCTGAAACCAGGGAATCAGCCCCAGCATTTT. Residues: CASGFLKPGNQPQHF.

The DNA of the CDR3 is TGTGCCAGCAGTGGTGCCTTAGCTTCTAGCAATCAGCCCCAGCATTTT. Protein: CASSGALASSNQPQHF. The chain employs TRBV2 and TRBJ1-5, with D unclear. Germline loops: CDR1 SNHLY, CDR2 FYNNEI. With 4 bases removed from V and 0 bases from J, the gap between germline ends came to 13 bases. The CDR3 is 16 residues long.

The chain uses TRBV28 and TRBJ1-3; weak D call: TRBD1 (6 bases). Germline CDR1 is MDHEN and CDR2 is SYDVKM. The CDR3 is made up of 14 amino acids. The V and J ends lost 8 bases and 0 bases respectively, with 11 bases between them. For the CDR3, the DNA is TGTGCCAGCTACAGGGCGAGCTCTGGAAACACCATATATTTT. Residues: CASYRASSGNTIYF.

The V call is TRBV3-1 (or the pseudogene TRBV3-2), the J call TRBJ2-1, with 10 bases fitting TRBD1. The CDR3 totals 15 residues. The trim removed 4 bases at V and 7 bases at J, leaving 7 bases unmatched. The germline gives CDR1 LGHDT, CDR2 YNNKEL (reference sequence). The CDR3 spells CASSLIGTGDNEQFF. In nucleotides, the CDR3 is TGTGCCAGCAGCCTCATCGGGACAGGGGATAATGAGCAGTTCTTC.

A single count supports this clone. CDR3 sequence reads: CASRTTGGLNTEAFF. The CDR3 DNA follows: TGTGCCAGCAGAACGACAGGGGGCTTGAACACTGAAGCTTTCTTT. The genes are TRBV28 and TRBJ1-1, with 10 bases lining up with TRBD1. The CDR3 consists of 15 residues. V was clipped by 6 bases and J by 0 bases; unmatched bases: 4. Germline CDR1 MDHEN, CDR2 SYDVKM.

The CDR3 region is CASSQGGRPGVRTDTQYF. DNA of the CDR3: TGTGCCAGCAGCCAAGGTGGCCGTCCGGGGGTTCGAACAGATACGCAGTATTTT. The V gene is TRBV11-3, the J gene TRBJ2-3, with D tentatively TRBD2 (6 bases). This CDR3 has 18 amino acids. The germline CDR1 and CDR2 sequences are SGHNT and YENEEA. V gave up 5 bases and J gave up 3 bases, with 24 bases separating them.

This clone was observed a single time. The chain carries TRBV18 and TRBJ1-4; unclear D gene. Per the germline V gene, CDR1 is KGHSH and CDR2 is LQKENI. The CDR3 is made up of 13 amino acids. V was trimmed by 2 bases and J by 10 bases, leaving 11 bases between them. CDR3: CASSPGPGRKLFF. The CDR3 DNA is TGTGCCAGCTCACCAGGTCCAGGTCGAAAACTGTTTTTT.

Concerning this clone: Additional DNA sequences in this sample encode the identical CDR3. V is TRBV27 and J is TRBJ1-2; 7 bases agree with TRBD1. From germline, CDR1 is MNHEY and CDR2 SMNVEV (reference sequence). The CDR3 extends over 13 amino acids. V shed 5 bases and J 2 bases; nucleotides not matched to a gene: 2. CDR3 loop: CASSLQGNYGYTF. CDR3 nucleotide sequence: TGTGCCAGCAGTCTACAGGGGAACTATGGCTACACCTTC.

The rearrangement uses TRBV5-5 and TRBJ1-4; TRBD1 agrees at 8 bases. V lost 4 bases to trimming and J lost 8 bases; unmatched junction nucleotides: 16. This CDR3 spans 17 amino acids. Germline lookup yields CDR1 SGHKS and CDR2 YYEKEE (reference sequence). CDR3 nucleotide sequence: TGTGCCAGCAGCGGGGACAGGCGAGCGGGCCTCGGGGAAAAACTGTTTTTT. Encoded protein: CASSGDRRAGLGEKLFF.

This clone was counted a few times. This chain connects TRBV30 to TRBJ2-7; 9 bases map to TRBD1. The CDR3 extends over 13 amino acids. The V gene end was trimmed by 6 bases and the J gene end by 3 bases; junction bases not matched to a gene: 6. The germline V gene has CDR1 GTSNPN and CDR2 SVGIG (reference sequence). CDR3 nucleotide sequence: TGTGCCTGTACCGGGACAGGGAACTACGAGCAGTACTTC. It is translated as CACTGTGNYEQYF.

This sequence joins TRBV10-3 and TRBJ1-3, with D hard to call. The CDR3 contains 14 residues. V was pared by 8 bases and J by 1 base, with 12 bases between. The germline CDR1 and CDR2 sequences are ENHRY and SYGVKD. The CDR3 loop is CAISGAGSGNTIYF. CDR3 DNA: TGTGCCATCTCCGGAGCTGGGTCTGGAAACACCATATATTTT.

The rearrangement links TRBV11-2 to TRBJ1-6; 7 bases are a match to TRBD1. This CDR3 is built from 15 residues. Germline V gene data show CDR1 as SGHAT and CDR2 as FQNNGV. V gave up 3 bases and J gave up 8 bases; unmatched junction bases: 7. The DNA of the CDR3 is TGTGCCAGCAGCTTCGATGACAGGGCAGATTCACCCCTCCACTTT. Protein: CASSFDDRADSPLHF. Full variable domain (remainder filled in from reference TRBV11-2 and TRBJ1-6): EAGVAQSPRYKIIEKRQSVAFWCNPISGHATLYWYQQILGQGPKLLIQFQNNGVVDDSQLPKDRFSAERLKGVDSTLKIQPAKLEDSAVYLCASSFDDRADSPLHFGNGTRLTVT.

The rearrangement joins TRBV7-2 to TRBJ2-1, with 7 bases fitting TRBD2. The V gene end was trimmed by 5 bases and the J gene end by 6 bases; junction bases not matched to a gene: 16. Germline assignment: CDR1 SGHTA and CDR2 FQGNSA. This CDR3 is 17 amino acids long. The CDR3 nucleotides read TGTGCCAGCAGCGCCATCCGCGGGGGAGCGGGCTCCAATGAGCAGTTCTTC. Translation: CASSAIRGGAGSNEQFF.

This rearrangement joins TRBV3-1 (or the pseudogene TRBV3-2) to TRBJ2-5, with TRBD2 identical over 14 bases. From germline, CDR1 is LGHDT and CDR2 YNNKEL (reference sequence). V gave up 4 bases and J gave up 7 bases; unmatched junction bases: 14. This CDR3 has 18 amino acids. The chain's CDR3 is CASSPRLAGGREEGTQYF. DNA of the CDR3: TGTGCCAGCAGCCCCCGACTAGCGGGGGGGCGCGAGGAGGGGACCCAGTACTTC.

This chain joins TRBV7-2 and TRBJ1-5; unclear D gene. The germline gives CDR1 SGHTA, CDR2 FQGNSA. The length of the CDR3 is 12 residues. Trimming took off 7 bases at V and 6 bases at J, with 10 bases between the two ends. CDR3 residues: CASTDTGQPQHF. Here the CDR3 DNA reads TGTGCCAGCACCGATACCGGTCAGCCCCAGCATTTT. Full variable domain (outside the CDR3, taken from reference TRBV7-2 and TRBJ1-5): GAGVSQSPSNKVTEKGKDVELRCDPISGHTALYWYRQSLGQGLEFLIYFQGNSAPDKSGLPSDRFSAERTGGSVSTLTIQRTQQEDSAVYLCASTDTGQPQHFGDGTRLSIL.

The gene calls are TRBV5-1 and TRBJ2-1; D gene ambiguous. Per germline, CDR1 SGHRS and CDR2 YFSETQ. Deletions cut 7 bases from V and 8 bases from J, with 4 bases between. The CDR3 has 9 residues. The CDR3 coding sequence is TGCGCCAGCGTCTATGAGCAGTTCTTC. This translates into CASVYEQFF.

This chain links TRBV2 with TRBJ2-5; 8 nucleotides line up with TRBD1. From germline, CDR1 is SNHLY and CDR2 FYNNEI. CDR3 size: 12 residues. V lost 7 bases to trimming and J lost 10 bases; unmatched junction nucleotides: 8. The CDR3 coding sequence is TGTGCCAGCACTAAGGACAGGGACAACCAGTACTTC. Protein sequence: CASTKDRDNQYF. The full variable domain, its missing parts supplied by reference TRBV2 and TRBJ2-5, is EPEVTQTPSHQVTQMGQEVILRCVPISNHLYFYWYRQILGQKVEFLVSFYNNEISEKSEIFDDQFSVERPDGSNFTLKIRSTKLEDSAMYFCASTKDRDNQYFGPGTRLLVL.

The chain couples TRBV28 to TRBJ1-2, with a tentative D call TRBD1 (5 bases). Germline V gene lookup returns CDR1 MDHEN and CDR2 SYDVKM. V was pared by 5 bases and J by 2 bases, with 15 bases between. The CDR3 contains 15 residues. In DNA, the CDR3 is TGTGCCAGCAGTCCATTGGGGGGAAGCAACTATGGCTACACCTTC. Protein product: CASSPLGGSNYGYTF.

The chain has TRBV5-1 and TRBJ2-5; 10 bases are a match to TRBD2. Germline V gives CDR1 SGHRS, CDR2 YFSETQ. J lost 7 bases, V lost 1 base, and 4 bases had no gene match. This CDR3 region has 14 residues. The DNA for the CDR3 is TGCGCCAGCAGCTTGACGGCTAGCGGGGGGACCCAGTACTTC. This encodes CASSLTASGGTQYF. Combining the CDR3 with reference TRBV5-1 and TRBJ2-5 gives the whole variable domain KAGVTQTPRYLIKTRGQQVTLSCSPISGHRSVSWYQQTPGQGLQFLFEYFSETQRNKGNFPGRFSGRQFSNSRSEMNVSTLELGDSALYLCASSLTASGGTQYFGPGTRLLVL.

The chain is built from TRBV9 and TRBJ1-5; possible D gene TRBD1, 5 bases. The CDR3 spans 15 residues. V lost 1 base and J 4 bases, leaving 12 bases between the germline ends. Per germline, CDR1 SGDLS and CDR2 YYNGEE. CDR3 sequence reads: CASSVNAQANQPQHF. The CDR3 region has the DNA TGTGCCAGCAGCGTAAACGCACAGGCTAATCAGCCCCAGCATTTT.

The rearrangement uses TRBV7-9 and TRBJ2-7, with 14 bases fitting TRBD2. The germline V gene has CDR1 SEHNR and CDR2 FQNEAQ (reference sequence). Unmatched junction bases numbered 8, after V lost 10 bases and J lost 0 bases. This CDR3 spans 16 amino acids. CDR3 residues: CATGTSGRSSSYEQYF. CDR3 DNA: TGTGCCACTGGGACTAGCGGGAGAAGTAGCTCCTACGAGCAGTACTTC.

The rearrangement joins TRBV11-1 to TRBJ1-1, with D unresolved. V was shortened by 1 base and J by 1 base, with 4 bases between the two germline ends. The CDR3 length is 13 residues. Germline V gene data show CDR1 as SGHAT and CDR2 as FQDESV (reference sequence). CDR3 loop: CASSLGRNTEAFF. In DNA form, the CDR3 reads TGTGCCAGCAGCTTAGGGAGGAACACTGAAGCTTTCTTT.